The following is a T cell receptor beta chain sequence with its context. No antigen is known for it. The CDR3 has 12 residues. Per the germline V gene, CDR1 is SQVTM and CDR2 is ANQGSEA. Trimming shortened V by 4 bases and J by 7 bases, and 14 bases separated the two germline ends. The PCR was carried out with 60 Vbeta primers and 13 Jbeta primers. TCRdb's copy holds only in-frame clones and misses some; the assay was immunoSEQ multiplex PCR. The sample lists under 150,000 clones, 75% to 80% occurring once. Donors had nominal health at sampling but likely had unrecorded immune exposures. This sample stems from a study of cytomegalovirus exposure and HLA in healthy donors. General observations from the study: Exclusion as indistinguishable affected some V segments, including TRBV6-2 and TRBV6-3. Equally common other TCR beta chains were less clonally expanded than HLA-associated ones, a later analysis found.

The receptor's source is a man aged 18 to 30 in good health and CMV-seronegative. V gene TRBV29-1 combines with J gene TRBJ2-7, with D perhaps matching TRBD2 (6 bases). Material: PBMCs. In DNA, the CDR3 is TGCAGCGTTGCAGATAGAGGGAGGGAGCAGTACTTC. Translation gives CSVADRGREQYF.